The subject of this entry is one TCR beta chain. This sample was taken from a study of blood T cell repertoires in COVID-19. Overall study: Samples came from the United States, Italy and Spain, spanning acute and convalescent COVID-19.

Germline V gives CDR1 GTSNPN, CDR2 SVGIG (reference sequence). The length of the CDR3 is 16 residues. The ends lost 4 bases at V and 4 bases at J; junction bases unmatched: 16. Libraries were prepared by immunoSEQ multiplex PCR; TCRdb keeps only in-frame clonotypes and omits some of them. Of approximately 210,000 clones detected, 84% appear once; the ten largest clones hold approximately 8%. This chain connects TRBV30 to TRBJ2-7; TRBD2 matches at 7 bases. This TCR was recovered from a woman in her fifties or sixties with active or convalescent COVID-19. The specimen was peripheral blood. CDR3 nucleotide sequence: TGTGCCTGGATTCCAGGGTCAGGACTAGTCGATTACGAGCAGTACTTC. As protein: CAWIPGSGLVDYEQYF.